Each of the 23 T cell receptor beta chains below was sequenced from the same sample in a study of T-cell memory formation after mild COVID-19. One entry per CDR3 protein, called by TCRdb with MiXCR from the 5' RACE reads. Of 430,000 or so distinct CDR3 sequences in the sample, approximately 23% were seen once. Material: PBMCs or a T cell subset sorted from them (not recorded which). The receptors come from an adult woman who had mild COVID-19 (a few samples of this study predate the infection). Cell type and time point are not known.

The CDR3 sequence: CATRRGADTGELFF. The CDR3 DNA follows: TGTGCCACCAGGCGTGGGGCCGACACCGGGGAGCTGTTTTTT. V usage is TRBV15 and J usage is TRBJ2-2, with a possible D match to TRBD1 (5 bases). Germline-derived CDR1 and CDR2 are LNHNV and YYDKDF (reference sequence). Trimming removed 6 bases from V and 3 bases from J, with 11 bases in between. This CDR3 is built from 14 residues.

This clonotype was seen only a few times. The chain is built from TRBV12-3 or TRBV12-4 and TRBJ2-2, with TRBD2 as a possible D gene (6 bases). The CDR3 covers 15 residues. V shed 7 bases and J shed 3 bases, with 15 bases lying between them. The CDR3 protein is CASTEGGRHTGELFF. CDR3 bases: TGTGCCAGCACGGAGGGAGGCAGGCACACCGGGGAGCTGTTTTTT.

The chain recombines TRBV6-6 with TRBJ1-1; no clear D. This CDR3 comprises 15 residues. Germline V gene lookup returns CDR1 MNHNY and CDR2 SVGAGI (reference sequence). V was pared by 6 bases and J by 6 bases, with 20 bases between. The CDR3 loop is CASRSNKVLVAEAFF. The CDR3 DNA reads TGTGCCAGCAGATCAAACAAAGTGCTCGTGGCTGAAGCTTTCTTT.

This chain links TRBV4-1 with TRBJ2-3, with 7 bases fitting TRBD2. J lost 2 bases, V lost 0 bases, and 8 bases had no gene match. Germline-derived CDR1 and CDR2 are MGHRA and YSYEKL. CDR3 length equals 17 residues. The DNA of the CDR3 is TGCGCCAGCAGCCAAGATCTGGCTAGCGGCTTCACAGATACGCAGTATTTT. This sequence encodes CASSQDLASGFTDTQYF.

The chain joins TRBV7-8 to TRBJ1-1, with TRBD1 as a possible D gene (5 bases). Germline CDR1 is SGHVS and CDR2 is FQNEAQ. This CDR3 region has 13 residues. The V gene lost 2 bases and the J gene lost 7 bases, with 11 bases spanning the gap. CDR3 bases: TGTGCCAGCAGCTTACGAGGGCAGGGTGAAGCTTTCTTT. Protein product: CASSLRGQGEAFF.

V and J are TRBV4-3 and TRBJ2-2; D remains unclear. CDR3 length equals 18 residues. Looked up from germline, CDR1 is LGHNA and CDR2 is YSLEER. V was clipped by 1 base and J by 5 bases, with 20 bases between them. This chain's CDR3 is CASSQVWASSGSTGELFF. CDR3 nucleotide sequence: TGCGCCAGCAGCCAAGTTTGGGCGTCGTCCGGAAGTACCGGGGAGCTGTTTTTT.

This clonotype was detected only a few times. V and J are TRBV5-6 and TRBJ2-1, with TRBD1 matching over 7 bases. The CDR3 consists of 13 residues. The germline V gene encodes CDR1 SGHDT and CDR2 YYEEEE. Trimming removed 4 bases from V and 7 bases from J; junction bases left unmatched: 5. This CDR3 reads CASSLGQWNEQFF. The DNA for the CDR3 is TGTGCCAGCAGCCTGGGACAGTGGAATGAGCAGTTCTTC.

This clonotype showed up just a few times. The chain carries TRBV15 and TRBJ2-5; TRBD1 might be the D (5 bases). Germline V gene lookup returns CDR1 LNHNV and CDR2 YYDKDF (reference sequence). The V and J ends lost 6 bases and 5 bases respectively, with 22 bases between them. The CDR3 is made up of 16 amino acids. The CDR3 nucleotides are TGTGCCACCAGTGCCCACCCAAAAGGACATCCCGAGACCCAGTACTTC. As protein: CATSAHPKGHPETQYF. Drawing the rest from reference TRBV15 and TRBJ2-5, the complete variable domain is DAMVIQNPRYQVTQFGKPVTLSCSQTLNHNVMYWYQQKSSQAPKLLFHYYDKDFNNEADTPDNFQSRRPNTSFCFLDIRSPGLGDTAMYLCATSAHPKGHPETQYFGPGTRLLVL.

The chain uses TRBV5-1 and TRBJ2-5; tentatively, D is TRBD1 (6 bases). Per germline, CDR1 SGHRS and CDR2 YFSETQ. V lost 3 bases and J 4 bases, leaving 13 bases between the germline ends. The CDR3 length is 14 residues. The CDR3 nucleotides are TGCGCCAGCAGCTCCCAGGGGAATGGAGAGACCCAGTACTTC. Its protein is CASSSQGNGETQYF.

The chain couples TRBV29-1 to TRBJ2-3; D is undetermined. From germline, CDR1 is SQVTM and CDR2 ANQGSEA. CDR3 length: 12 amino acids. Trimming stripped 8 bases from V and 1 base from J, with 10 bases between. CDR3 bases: TGCAGCCTACTCCCTGGCACAGATACGCAGTATTTT. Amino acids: CSLLPGTDTQYF.

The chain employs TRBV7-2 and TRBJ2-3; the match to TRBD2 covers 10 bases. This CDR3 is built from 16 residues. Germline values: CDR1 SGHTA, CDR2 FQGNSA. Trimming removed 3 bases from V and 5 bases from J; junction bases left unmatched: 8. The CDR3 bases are TGTGCCAGCAGCTTCCCAGCGGGGGGGCTCGGAGATACGCAGTATTTT. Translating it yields CASSFPAGGLGDTQYF.

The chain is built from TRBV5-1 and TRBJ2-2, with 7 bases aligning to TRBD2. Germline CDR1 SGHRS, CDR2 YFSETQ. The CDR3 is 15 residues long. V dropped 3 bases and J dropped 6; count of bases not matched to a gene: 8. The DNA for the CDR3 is TGCGCCAGCAGCTCCAACAGCGGGGAGGCCGGGGAGCTGTTTTTT. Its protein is CASSSNSGEAGELFF. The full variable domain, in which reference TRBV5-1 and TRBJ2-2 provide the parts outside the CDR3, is KAGVTQTPRYLIKTRGQQVTLSCSPISGHRSVSWYQQTPGQGLQFLFEYFSETQRNKGNFPGRFSGRQFSNSRSEMNVSTLELGDSALYLCASSSNSGEAGELFFGEGSRLTVL.

This CDR3 is CASSDYTWNTEAFF. As DNA, the CDR3 is TGTGCCAGCAGCGACTACACATGGAACACTGAAGCTTTCTTT. The chain carries TRBV21-1 and TRBJ1-1. TRBV21-1 is recorded as a pseudogene. The CDR3 runs to 14 residues.

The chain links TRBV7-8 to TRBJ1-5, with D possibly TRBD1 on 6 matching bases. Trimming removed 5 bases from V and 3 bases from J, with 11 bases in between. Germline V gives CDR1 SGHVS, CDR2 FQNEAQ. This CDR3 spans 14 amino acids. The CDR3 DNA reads TGTGCCAGCAGCCCCCACAGGGACAATCAGCCCCAGCATTTT. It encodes CASSPHRDNQPQHF. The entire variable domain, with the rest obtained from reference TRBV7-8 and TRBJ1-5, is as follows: GAGVSQSPRYKVAKRGQDVALRCDPISGHVSLFWYQQALGQGPEFLTYFQNEAQLDKSGLPSDRFFAERPEGSVSTLKIQRTQQEDSAVYLCASSPHRDNQPQHFGDGTRLSIL.

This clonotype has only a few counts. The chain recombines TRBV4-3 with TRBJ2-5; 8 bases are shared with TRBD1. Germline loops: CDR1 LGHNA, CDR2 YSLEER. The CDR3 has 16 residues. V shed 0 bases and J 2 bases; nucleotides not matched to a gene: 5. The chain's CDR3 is CASSQDAWTGQETQYF. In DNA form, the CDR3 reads TGCGCCAGCAGCCAAGACGCCTGGACAGGGCAAGAGACCCAGTACTTC.

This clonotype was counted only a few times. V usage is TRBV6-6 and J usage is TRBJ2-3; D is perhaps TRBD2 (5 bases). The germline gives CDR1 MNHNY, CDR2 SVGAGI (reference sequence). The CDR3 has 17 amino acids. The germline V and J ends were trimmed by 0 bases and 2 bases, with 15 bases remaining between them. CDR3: CASSYSTREESTDTQYF. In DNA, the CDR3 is TGTGCCAGCAGTTACTCGACACGGGAAGAGTCCACAGATACGCAGTATTTT.

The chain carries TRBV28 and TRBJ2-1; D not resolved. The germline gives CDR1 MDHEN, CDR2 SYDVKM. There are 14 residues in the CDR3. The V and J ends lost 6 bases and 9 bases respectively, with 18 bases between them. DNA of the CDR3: TGTGCCAGCAGAGTGAGAATACAGCCGACTGAGCAGTTCTTC. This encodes CASRVRIQPTEQFF.

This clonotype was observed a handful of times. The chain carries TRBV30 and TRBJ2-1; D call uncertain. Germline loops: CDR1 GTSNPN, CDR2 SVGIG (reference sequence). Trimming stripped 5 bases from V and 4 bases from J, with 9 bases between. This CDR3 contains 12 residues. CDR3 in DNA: TGTGCCTGGGGGGTCGCTTACAATGAGCAGTTCTTC. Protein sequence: CAWGVAYNEQFF.

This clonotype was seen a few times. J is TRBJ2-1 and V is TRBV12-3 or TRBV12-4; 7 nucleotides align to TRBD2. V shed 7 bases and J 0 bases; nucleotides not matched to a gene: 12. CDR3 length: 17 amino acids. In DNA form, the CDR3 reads TGTGCCAGCACTCAAGAACCGGGACTAAGCTCCTACAATGAGCAGTTCTTC. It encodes CASTQEPGLSSYNEQFF.

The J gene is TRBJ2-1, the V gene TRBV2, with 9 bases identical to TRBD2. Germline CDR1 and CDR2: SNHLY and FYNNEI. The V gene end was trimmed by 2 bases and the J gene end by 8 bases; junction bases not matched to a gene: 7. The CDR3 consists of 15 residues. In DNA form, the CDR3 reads TGTGCCAGCAGTGAACGCGGGGGGGCGAGGTATGAGCAGTTCTTC. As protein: CASSERGGARYEQFF.

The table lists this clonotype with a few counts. CDR3 loop: CASSPGGLPTYEQYF. The CDR3 bases are TGTGCCAGCTCACCAGGAGGACTCCCGACCTACGAGCAGTACTTC. The chain recombines TRBV18 with TRBJ2-7; D may be TRBD2 (5 bases). V gave up 2 bases and J gave up 2 bases, with 13 bases separating them. The germline V gene encodes CDR1 KGHSH and CDR2 LQKENI. The CDR3 spans 15 residues.

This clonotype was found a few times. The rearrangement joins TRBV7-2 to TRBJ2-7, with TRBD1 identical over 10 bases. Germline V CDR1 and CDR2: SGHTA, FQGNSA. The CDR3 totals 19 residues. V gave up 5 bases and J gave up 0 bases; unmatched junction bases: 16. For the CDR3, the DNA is TGTGCCAGCAGCACCAGACAGGGGGCGCGTCGGGACTTCTCCTACGAGCAGTACTTC. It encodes CASSTRQGARRDFSYEQYF.

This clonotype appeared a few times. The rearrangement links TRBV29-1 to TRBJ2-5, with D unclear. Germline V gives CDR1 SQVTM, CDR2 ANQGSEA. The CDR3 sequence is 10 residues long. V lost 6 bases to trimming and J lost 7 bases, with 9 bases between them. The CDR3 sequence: CSVEVGTQYF. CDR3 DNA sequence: TGCAGCGTCGAGGTTGGGACCCAGTACTTC.